This T cell receptor beta chain was identified in a study of blood T cell repertoires in COVID-19 (dated by TCRdb to the early 2020s). Context from the whole study: The collaborator samples originated in the United States, Italy and Spain and spanned the acute and convalescent phases of COVID-19. The material from the prospective study consisted of cDNA or gDNA derived from T cells, B-cell-depleted T cells, or PBMCs. Subjects who had been exposed to COVID-19, were actively infected with it, or had recovered from it provided the deeply sampled blood TCRbeta repertoires that made up the dataset. The repertoires were released in a freely available public database intended as a resource for research on the immune response to SARS-CoV-2. The samples were drawn from two sources: the first 160 participants of the ongoing ImmuneRACE study, and 1,200 or so subjects contributed by 6 global collaborators. Sample metadata almost always included a de-identified subject ID, COVID-19 status, age in years and sex. Where HLA class I and class II types were available, the types were taken from metadata supplied by the sample provider, not from assay-based typing. Overall results and qualifications from the work: How much clinical and demographic metadata was included differed by source and by participant, and the metadata was provided uncurated.

The immunoSEQ Assay, a bias-controlled multiplex PCR, was used to amplify TCRbeta CDR3 regions from genomic DNA. From the authors' description of their analysis: Within the assay, amplification of reference gene primers was used to estimate how many nucleated cells each sample contained. To quantify the absolute abundance of each unique TCRbeta CDR3 rearrangement, sequence reads were collapsed and filtered. For each sample, productive Simpson clonality was calculated as the square root of Simpson's diversity index across productive rearrangements. TCRdb took over this immuneACCESS table, retaining in-frame rearrangements with V and J assigned. Such tables are incomplete; in checked studies, under half of the missing clones stem from an unresolved V gene, and the remainder is unexplained. V, J and clone size are those of that table, while D and trimming were read from the DNA. Across this sample there are over 70,000 clones, with about four fifths seen only once. More than 6% of the sample belongs to the ten largest clones.

CDR1 is given as SGHRS and CDR2 as YFSETQ, both from the germline V gene. From V the trimming removes 4 bases and from J it removes 0 bases, while the gene matches leave 7 bases of the junction unaccounted for. Measured from the cysteine to the phenylalanine, the CDR3 is 17 residues long. Only the CDR3 region is kept as DNA, spanning 51 bases read in frame from base 1. One collaborating source in Seattle enrolled patients while the patients were actively infected and followed the patients over time throughout the course of disease. Collaborating institutions collected whole blood in K2EDTA tubes following their own protocols. For TCRbeta analysis, collaborators shipped samples in one of three forms: frozen whole blood, isolated PBMCs, or DNA extracted from either of those sample types. Comment on this clone: Its antigen has not been determined. Per-nucleotide qualities are absent, and no much larger clonotype sits a single base away.

The V and J genes are TRBV5-1 and TRBJ2-6, with 7 middle bases fitting TRBD1. The source material was peripheral blood. This sequence originates from an older man with COVID-19, enrolled during active disease. The CDR3 is CASSIGQVSSGANVLTF. The bases read TGCGCCAGCAGCATCGGACAGGTGTCCTCTGGGGCCAACGTCCTGACTTTC.